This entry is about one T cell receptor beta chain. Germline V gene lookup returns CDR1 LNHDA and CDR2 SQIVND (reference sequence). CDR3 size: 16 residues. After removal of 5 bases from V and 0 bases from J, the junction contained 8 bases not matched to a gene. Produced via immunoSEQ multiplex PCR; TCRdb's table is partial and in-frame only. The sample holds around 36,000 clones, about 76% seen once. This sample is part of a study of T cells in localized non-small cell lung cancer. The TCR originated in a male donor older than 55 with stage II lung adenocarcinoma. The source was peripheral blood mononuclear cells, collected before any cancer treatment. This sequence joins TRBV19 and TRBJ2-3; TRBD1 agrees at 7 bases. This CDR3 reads CASSRRRDSSTDTQYF. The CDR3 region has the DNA TGTGCCAGTAGTCGCCGCCGGGACAGCAGCACAGATACGCAGTATTTT.